Listed below are T cell receptor beta chains from one sample, sequenced in a study of blood T cell repertoires in COVID-19. The data were produced by immunoSEQ multiplex PCR, yet TCRdb's version contains in-frame clones alone and is incomplete. The sample includes under 250,000 clones, around four fifths seen only once; the top ten take approximately 4%. The sequenced sample was PBMCs or T cells enriched from blood (not recorded which). The source of these receptors is a woman aged 35 to 49 who had been exposed to COVID-19. Each CDR3 is given with its conserved first and last residue. The listing skips clone size in some rows; elsewhere it reads once, few, many or a size class.

14	TRBV27	NA	TRBJ1-5	CASRDSERAQPQHF
15	TRBV15	NA	TRBJ2-2	CATARSSGDTGELFF
16	TRBV27	NA	TRBJ2-5	CASSPYPGGLAGSVYF
14	TRBV29-1	few	TRBJ1-1	CSVYHFTGPREAFF
15	TRBV2	NA	TRBJ1-6	CASSEPLGINSPLHF
12	TRBV3-1/TRBV3-2	NA	TRBJ1-2	CASSPTGGGYTF
16	TRBV27	NA	TRBJ1-4	CASSLSQGQGAEKLFF
14	TRBV2	NA	TRBJ1-2	CASSEGPGPYGYTF
13	TRBV5-1	few	TRBJ1-5	CASSLAGDQPQHF
14	TRBV6-1	NA	TRBJ1-6	CASSEQGARSPLHF
14	TRBV4-1	NA	TRBJ1-3	CASSQAGLGNTIYF
15	TRBV11-2	NA	TRBJ2-7	CASSLGSGDRYEQYF
15	TRBV4-1	NA	TRBJ1-5	CASSQDMRIIEPQHF
15	TRBV7-8	NA	TRBJ1-6	CASSPGTGANSPLHF
16	TRBV6-5	NA	TRBJ1-6	CASSYPAILNYSPLHF
13	TRBV7-2	NA	TRBJ1-5	CASSLARDQPQHF
16	TRBV5-4	NA	TRBJ2-2	CASSPGGQGNTGELFF
12	TRBV3-1/TRBV3-2	NA	TRBJ1-1	CASSQRGSEAFF
14	TRBV28	many	TRBJ2-3	CASTLGQLTDTQYF
16	TRBV25-1	NA	TRBJ2-3	CASSEFGGGNADTQYF
18	TRBV28	NA	TRBJ1-2	CASSLYGTGKGANYGYTF
12	TRBV10-3	NA	TRBJ2-5	CAIRGREETQYF
14	TRBV5-1	NA	TRBJ2-7	CASSLESGLYEQYF
14	TRBV11-2	NA	TRBJ1-1	CASSYGQASTEAFF
16	TRBV5-6	NA	TRBJ1-2	CASSLAGQRINYGYTF
15	TRBV6-5	NA	TRBJ1-2	CASTPGTGGAYGYTF
14	TRBV15	many	TRBJ1-2	CATRTTGSPLGYTF
14	TRBV7-9	NA	TRBJ2-4	CASSPSWAKNIQYF
13	TRBV27	NA	TRBJ2-1	CASSAHISNEQFF
22	TRBV4-1	NA	TRBJ1-6	CASSLNAPSGTGRGSYNSPLHF
16	TRBV19	once	TRBJ1-1	CASISSRQGRGTEAFF
15	TRBV5-1	NA	TRBJ2-5	CASSSLAGSQETQYF
16	TRBV18	NA	TRBJ2-3	CASSPSGGRITDTQYF
15	TRBV6-6	NA	TRBJ2-1	CASSPLEVGYNEQFF
15	TRBV7-3	NA	TRBJ2-2	CASSRSPGFTGELFF
16	TRBV7-6	NA	TRBJ2-2	CASSLGQGARSGELFF
17	TRBV13	NA	TRBJ1-5	CASSLGPQVWGNQPQHF
15	TRBV5-6	NA	TRBJ2-7	CASSQYGPGAYEQYF
13	TRBV5-1	NA	TRBJ1-1	CASSLWQNTEAFF
14	TRBV3-1/TRBV3-2	NA	TRBJ1-2	CASSPDWLNYGYTF
12	TRBV6-6	once	TRBJ1-1	CASSSYDSEAFF
12	TRBV29-1	NA	TRBJ1-2	CSAQTDSYGYTF
16	TRBV7-8	NA	TRBJ1-6	CASSSRTGGTNSPFHF
17	TRBV18	NA	TRBJ1-5	CASSPRRIGGAHQPQHF
15	TRBV6-5	NA	TRBJ1-2	CASQPGDTGAYGYTF
15	TRBV6-5	NA	TRBJ1-6	CASSKGLFYNSPLHF
16	TRBV29-1	NA	TRBJ1-2	CSVVSTGGASNYGYTF